This T cell receptor (beta chain) was sequenced in a study of blood T cell repertoires in COVID-19. Each participant's cohort was designated according to participant-reported clinical history. The CDR3 runs to 19 residues. V trimming: 8 bases; J trimming: 3 bases; junction bases outside the gene matches: 21. In the source study's methods: Reference gene primers were amplified, and this amplification served to estimate nucleated cell counts. Clones were sequenced by immunoSEQ multiplex PCR, and TCRdb holds only the in-frame ones, with some missing. That table furnishes V, J and clone size, whereas the DNA furnished D and trimming. The sample contains about 140,000 clones, less than 90% of which appear only once.

The chain couples TRBV23-1 to TRBJ2-7; 11 nucleotides line up with TRBD2. TRBV23-1 is an ORF, with its function uncertain. The material sequenced was PBMCs or T cells enriched from blood (not recorded which). The TCR originated in a man in his forties with acute COVID-19. DNA for the CDR3: TGCGCCAGCGTGGGGACATACGGGACTAGCGGATTAATAATCTACGAGCAGTACTTC. It translates to CASVGTYGTSGLIIYEQYF.